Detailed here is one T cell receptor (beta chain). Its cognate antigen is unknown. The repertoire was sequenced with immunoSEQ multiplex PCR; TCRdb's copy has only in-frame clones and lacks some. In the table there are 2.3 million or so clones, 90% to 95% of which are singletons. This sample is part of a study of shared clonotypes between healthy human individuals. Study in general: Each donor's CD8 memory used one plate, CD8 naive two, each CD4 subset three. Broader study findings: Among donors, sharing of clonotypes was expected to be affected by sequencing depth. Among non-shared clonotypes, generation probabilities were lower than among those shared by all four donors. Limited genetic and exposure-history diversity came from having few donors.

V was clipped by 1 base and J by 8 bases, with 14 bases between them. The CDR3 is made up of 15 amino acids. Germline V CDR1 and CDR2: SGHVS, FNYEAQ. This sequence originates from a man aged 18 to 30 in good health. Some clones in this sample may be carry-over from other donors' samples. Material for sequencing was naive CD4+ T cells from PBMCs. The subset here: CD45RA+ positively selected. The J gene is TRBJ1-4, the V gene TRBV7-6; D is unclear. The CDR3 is CASSLGWALHEKLFF. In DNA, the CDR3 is TGTGCCAGCAGCTTAGGTTGGGCCCTCCACGAAAAACTGTTTTTT.